This T cell receptor beta chain was observed in a study of blood T cell repertoires in COVID-19. Background on the study: Both acute and convalescent COVID-19 samples were obtained from the United States, Italy and Spain.

As originally analysed: Amplifying reference gene primers gave estimates of nucleated cell counts. Only in-frame clones appear in the TCRdb table, and some are missing; sequencing was by immunoSEQ multiplex PCR. The DNA was the basis for D and trimming; V, J and clone size are from that table. In the table there are 230,000 or so clones, around 88% of which are singletons. After removal of 5 bases from V and 5 bases from J, the junction contained 4 bases not matched to a gene. Germline V gene data show CDR1 as KGHDR and CDR2 as SFDVKD. The CDR3 has 14 residues. This sequence joins TRBV24-1 and TRBJ1-5; 8 positions agree with TRBD1. The sequence came from a man aged 40-49 years with active or convalescent COVID-19. What was sequenced was peripheral blood. The CDR3 here is CATSGMTGDQPQHF. CDR3 nucleotide sequence: TGTGCCACCAGTGGAATGACAGGGGATCAGCCCCAGCATTTT.